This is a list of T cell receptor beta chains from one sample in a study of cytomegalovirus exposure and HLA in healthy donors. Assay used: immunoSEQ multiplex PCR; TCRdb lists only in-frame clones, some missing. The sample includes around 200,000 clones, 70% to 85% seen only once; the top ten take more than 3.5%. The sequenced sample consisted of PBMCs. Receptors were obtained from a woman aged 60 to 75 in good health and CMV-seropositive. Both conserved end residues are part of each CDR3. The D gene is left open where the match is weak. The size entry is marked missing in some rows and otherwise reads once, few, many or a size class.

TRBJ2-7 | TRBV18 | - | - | CASSPKAGGSGGEQYF | TGTGCCAGCTCACCGAAGGCAGGCGGGTCCGGAGGGGAGCAGTACTTC
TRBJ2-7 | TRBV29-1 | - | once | CSVGTVVYEQYF | TGCAGCGTTGGGACAGTAGTCTACGAGCAGTACTTC
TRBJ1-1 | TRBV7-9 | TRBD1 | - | CSSSFTGVTEAFF | TGTTCCAGCAGCTTCACAGGGGTCACTGAAGCTTTCTTT
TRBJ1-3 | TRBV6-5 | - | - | CASTGPSGNTIYF | TGTGCCAGCACAGGGCCCTCTGGAAACACCATATATTTT
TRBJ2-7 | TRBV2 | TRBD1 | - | CASSGQGTYEQYF | TGTGCCAGCAGTGGACAGGGAACCTACGAGCAGTACTTC
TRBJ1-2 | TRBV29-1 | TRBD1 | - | CSVTTGTANYGYTF | TGCAGCGTTACGACAGGGACCGCAAACTATGGCTACACCTTC
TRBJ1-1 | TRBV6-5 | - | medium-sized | CASSYSEGSAEAFF | TGTGCCAGCAGTTACTCTGAGGGTTCTGCTGAAGCTTTCTTT
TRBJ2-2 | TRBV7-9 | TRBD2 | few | CASSISGGTGELFF | TGTGCCAGCAGCATCAGCGGGGGTACCGGGGAGCTGTTTTTT
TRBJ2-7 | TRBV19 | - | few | CASSRAPYEQYF | TGTGCCAGTAGTAGGGCCCCCTACGAGCAGTACTTC
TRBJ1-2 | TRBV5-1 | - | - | CASSLGSGEYGYTF | TGCGCCAGCAGCTTGGGGTCGGGAGAATATGGCTACACCTTC
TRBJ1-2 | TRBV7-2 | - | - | CASSANNYGYTF | TGTGCCAGCAGCGCTAATAACTATGGCTACACCTTC
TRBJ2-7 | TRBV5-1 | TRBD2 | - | CASSLALGLAVYEQYF | TGCGCCAGCAGCTTGGCGTTGGGACTAGCTGTCTACGAGCAGTACTTC
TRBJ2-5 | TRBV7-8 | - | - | CASRRLEGETQYF | TGTGCCAGCAGAAGACTCGAGGGAGAGACCCAGTACTTC
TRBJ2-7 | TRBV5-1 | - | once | CASSLEGLYYEQYF | TGCGCCAGCAGCTTGGAAGGACTATACTACGAGCAGTACTTC
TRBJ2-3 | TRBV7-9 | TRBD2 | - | CASSPRTSGRAPAEDTQYF | TGTGCCAGCAGCCCCCGGACTAGCGGGAGGGCTCCGGCGGAAGATACGCAGTATTTT
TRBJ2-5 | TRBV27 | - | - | CASSSKGTTKTQYF | TGTGCCAGCAGTTCCAAAGGGACAACAAAGACCCAGTACTTC
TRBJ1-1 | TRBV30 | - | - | CAWRFRVNTEAFF | TGTGCCTGGAGATTCAGGGTAAACACTGAAGCTTTCTTT
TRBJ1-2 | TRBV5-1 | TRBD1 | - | CASSLDFGTGDGYTF | TGCGCCAGCAGCTTGGATTTTGGGACAGGGGATGGCTACACCTTC
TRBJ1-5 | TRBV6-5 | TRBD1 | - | CASSYSGQGTYQPQHF | TGTGCCAGCAGTTACTCGGGACAGGGGACGTATCAGCCCCAGCATTTT
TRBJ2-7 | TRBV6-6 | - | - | CASSGHRDASYEQYF | TGTGCCAGCAGTGGACACAGGGATGCGTCCTACGAGCAGTACTTC
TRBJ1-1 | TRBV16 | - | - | CASSRELEAFF | TGTGCCAGCAGCCGAGAGCTTGAAGCTTTCTTT
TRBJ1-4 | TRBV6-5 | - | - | CASSPSRPTNEKLFF | TGTGCCAGCAGCCCCTCTCGTCCAACTAATGAAAAACTGTTTTTT
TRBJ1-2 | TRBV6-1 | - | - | CASSESGRGGSKGYTF | TGTGCCAGCAGTGAATCCGGCAGGGGTGGATCGAAGGGCTACACCTTC
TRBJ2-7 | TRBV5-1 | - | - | CASSLTGSNYEQYF | TGCGCCAGCAGCTTGACGGGATCCAACTACGAGCAGTACTTC
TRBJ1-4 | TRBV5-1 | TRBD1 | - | CASSGGQGAANEKLFF | TGCGCCAGCAGCGGGGGACAGGGGGCGGCTAATGAAAAACTGTTTTTT
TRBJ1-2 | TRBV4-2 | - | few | CASSQEAAGGYGYTF | TGTGCCAGCAGCCAAGAGGCAGCCGGGGGGTATGGCTACACCTTC
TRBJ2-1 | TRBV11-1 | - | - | CASRGGATSPTYNEQFF | TGTGCCAGCAGGGGGGGGGCCACGTCACCCACCTACAATGAGCAGTTCTTC
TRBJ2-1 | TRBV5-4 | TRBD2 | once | CASRLAGGSSYNEQFF | TGTGCCAGCAGATTAGCGGGGGGGAGCTCCTACAATGAGCAGTTCTTC
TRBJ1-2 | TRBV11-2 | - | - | CASSLGAGVNGYTF | TGTGCCAGCAGCTTAGGGGCAGGGGTTAACGGCTACACCTTC
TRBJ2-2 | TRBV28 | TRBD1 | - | CASSSGTGTTGELFF | TGTGCCAGCAGTTCCGGGACAGGCACGACCGGGGAGCTGTTTTTT
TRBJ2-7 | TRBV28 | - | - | CASSFGTTSYEQYF | TGTGCCAGCAGTTTTGGGACAACCTCCTACGAGCAGTACTTC
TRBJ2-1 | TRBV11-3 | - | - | CASSLGMGGEQFF | TGTGCCAGCAGCTTAGGGATGGGGGGTGAGCAGTTCTTC
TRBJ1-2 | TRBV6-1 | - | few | CASSGSSYGYTF | TGTGCCAGCAGTGGGTCCAGCTATGGCTACACCTTC